Given below is one T cell receptor beta chain in context. This clonotype was counted at least ten times. No cognate antigen has been identified for it. One base away there is no much larger clone; base qualities are not given. This record belongs to a study of CD8 T cells in ankylosing spondylitis listed by TCRdb under 2017. Turning to the overall study: The study set out to find disease-linked TCR variants by profiling T cell receptor beta repertoires in ankylosing spondylitis patients and healthy donors. The full study cohort comprised around 23 ankylosing spondylitis patients and about a hundred healthy donors. Samples of peripheral blood were taken, and for ankylosing spondylitis patients, synovial fluid was collected as well.

The reads were generated on an Illumina HiSeq 2500. TCR beta libraries were prepared by quantitative 5'-RACE with molecular barcodes. From the authors' description of their analysis: To identify disease-linked TCR variants, a new computational method was used, one built on a probabilistic model of VDJ rearrangement. The raw public data were reprocessed by TCRdb itself: fastp quality trimming at Q25, MiXCR clonotype calling, in-frame beta chains only. Entries are consolidated by CDR3 protein sequence, retaining the most common genes and DNA. The authors' filters were not applied to this entry. Recorded for this sample are about 220,000 distinct CDR3 sequences; approximately 7.4% of them occurred a single time. Jointly, the top ten make up approximately 15% of the sample. CDR1 LGHNA and CDR2 YNFKEQ are derived from the germline V gene. Measured from the cysteine to the phenylalanine, the CDR3 is 14 residues long. The entry retains the CDR3 DNA only, 42 bases that are in frame from base 1. V and J lose 4 bases and 2 bases, and a span of 12 bases separates them.

Overall results and qualifications from the work: Blood from ankylosing spondylitis patients appeared to be characterized by a TCR beta motif made up of several highly homologous amino acid variants. Some of the motif variants had been reported before in the synovial fluid and blood of reactive arthritis patients, a finding that suggests common disease-initiation mechanisms. Significant enrichment of the disease-linked clones was reported in matched synovial fluid samples from ankylosing spondylitis patients. A CD8+ phenotype was shown by the disease-linked clones, which were found at relatively low frequencies in peripheral blood.

Sequencing was done on a sample of blood, either unsorted or a sorted T cell fraction (not recorded which). Rearrangement joined TRBV4-2 to TRBJ2-7, with a weak D call of TRBD1 (5 bases match). The TCR sequence derives from a male donor with ankylosing spondylitis. The DNA sequence is as follows: TGTGCCAGCAGCCCAGGGCCTAGGGCCTACGAGCAGTACTTC. Its translation is CASSPGPRAYEQYF.